A single sample gave rise to the 7 T cell receptor beta chains below, sequenced in a study of blood T cell repertoires in COVID-19. The table came from immunoSEQ multiplex PCR; TCRdb's copy has only in-frame clones and leaves some out. The sample carries 200,000 or so clones, around nine tenths recorded once. Sample: peripheral blood. The origin of the receptors is an older man with active or convalescent COVID-19.

This clone appeared a single time. This chain links TRBV2 with TRBJ2-7; 10 nucleotides align to TRBD2. CDR1 and CDR2 from the germline V gene are SNHLY and FYNNEI. This CDR3 has 13 amino acids. Trimming took 8 bases from V and 6 from J; bases not matched to a gene: 7. The CDR3 bases are TGTGCCAGCTTTCCCCTAGCGGGAGTCGAGCAGTACTTC. It is translated as CASFPLAGVEQYF.

V and J are TRBV7-6 and TRBJ1-4; 7 bases align to TRBD1. J was trimmed by 3 bases and V by 1 base; bases with no gene match: 5. The CDR3 runs to 16 residues. Germline values: CDR1 SGHVS, CDR2 FNYEAQ. The CDR3 protein is CASSLDVGTANEKLFF. CDR3 nucleotide sequence: TGTGCCAGCAGCTTAGATGTGGGGACAGCTAATGAAAAACTGTTTTTT.

The chain couples TRBV20-1 to TRBJ1-4, with D hard to call. CDR1 DFQATT and CDR2 SNEGSKA come from the germline V gene (reference sequence). CDR3 length: 14 amino acids. V shed 3 bases and J shed 0 bases, with 8 bases lying between them. In DNA form, the CDR3 reads TGCAGTGCTAGTTGGGGAGCAACTAATGAAAAACTGTTTTTT. It codes for CSASWGATNEKLFF.

This clone has only a few counts. This sequence joins TRBV3-1 (or the pseudogene TRBV3-2) and TRBJ1-2; D remains ambiguous. Germline V gene data show CDR1 as LGHDT and CDR2 as YNNKEL (reference sequence). The V and J ends lost 1 base and 7 bases respectively, with 7 bases between them. This CDR3 spans 12 amino acids. CDR3 DNA: TGTGCCAGCAGCCAAGCGACTCGTGGCTACACCTTC. Translating it yields CASSQATRGYTF.

This clone has just one count. V gene TRBV19 combines with J gene TRBJ2-1; the match to TRBD1 covers 9 bases. The CDR3 length is 15 residues. The V and J ends lost 3 bases and 8 bases, in that order; junction bases with no gene match: 8. Germline CDR1 LNHDA, CDR2 SQIVND (reference sequence). CDR3 in amino acids: CASSITGQGRDEQFF. CDR3 DNA sequence: TGTGCCAGTAGTATTACGGGACAGGGCAGGGATGAGCAGTTCTTC.

The genes are TRBV5-3 and TRBJ1-5, with a possible D match to TRBD1 (5 bases). TRBV5-3 is noted as an ORF with a role that remains uncertain. Trimming stripped 8 bases from V and 5 bases from J, with 20 bases between. The CDR3 is 15 residues long. The CDR3 loop is CARETVNPFYQPQHF. The CDR3 DNA sequence: TGTGCCAGGGAGACAGTTAACCCATTTTATCAGCCCCAGCATTTT.

The V call is TRBV30, the J call TRBJ1-5; possibly TRBD1 for D (5 bases). The CDR3 is made up of 14 amino acids. Germline lookup yields CDR1 GTSNPN and CDR2 SVGIG (reference sequence). The V end lost 7 bases, the J end lost 6 bases, and 19 bases lay between the germline ends. CDR3 in DNA: TGTGCCTTGGCGAGATGGCAGGGTCGTCAGCCCCAGCATTTT. Encoded protein: CALARWQGRQPQHF.